This TCR beta chain was identified in a study of cytomegalovirus exposure and HLA in healthy donors. Participants comprised healthy donors of bone marrow. The CDR3 totals 11 residues. In germline, CDR1 is MNHEY, CDR2 SVGAGI. V was pared by 9 bases and J by 2 bases, with 7 bases between. As to this clone: No antigen is known for it.

Primers for the PCR totalled 60 Vbeta and 13 Jbeta. Only in-frame clones appear in the TCRdb table, and some are missing; sequencing was by immunoSEQ multiplex PCR. The table shows 150,000 to 200,000 clones, with about three quarters occurring only once. Study observations and caveats: Later on, an analysis tied around 17,000 TCR beta sequences to HLA alleles at 0.05 false discovery rate. A few CMV-associated chains proved CMV antigen-specific in vitro.

The sequence came from a man aged 40-50 years in good health and CMV-seropositive. Material: PBMCs. The rearrangement links TRBV6-5 to TRBJ1-1; D not resolved. CDR3 nucleotide sequence: TGTGCCAGTGCAGGCAACACTGAAGCTTTCTTT. Translation gives CASAGNTEAFF.